Listed here are 18 T cell receptor beta chains from one sample, sequenced in a study of blood T cells in healthy people across ages. Sample-barcoded 5' priming and a J-beta primer mix drove a second PCR of roughly 6 to 12 cycles. MiXCR was run by TCRdb on the 5' RACE reads, yielding one entry per CDR3 protein. The data hold 1 million to 1.2 million distinct CDR3 sequences, with around two fifths observed a single time. The sequencing input was blood. Receptors originate from a young man in good health.

This clonotype appeared once. The chain links TRBV6-5 to TRBJ2-5; TRBD2 might be the D (5 bases). Deletions cut 2 bases from V and 5 bases from J, with 18 bases between. From germline, CDR1 is MNHEY and CDR2 SVGAGI. The CDR3 spans 16 residues. In DNA form, the CDR3 reads TGTGCCAGCAGTTACGGAGCTCTCTCCCCGGGGGAGACCCAGTACTTC. It codes for CASSYGALSPGETQYF.

This clonotype was seen just once. The chain carries TRBV5-1 and TRBJ1-5; D gene ambiguous. The CDR3 spans 15 residues. From germline, CDR1 is SGHRS and CDR2 YFSETQ. V was trimmed by 0 bases and J by 6 bases, leaving 13 bases between them. For the CDR3, the DNA is TGCGCCAGCAGCTTGGGGACCCTTGAGAGTCAGCCCCAGCATTTT. It codes for CASSLGTLESQPQHF. The whole variable domain, filled in from reference TRBV5-1 and TRBJ1-5, reads KAGVTQTPRYLIKTRGQQVTLSCSPISGHRSVSWYQQTPGQGLQFLFEYFSETQRNKGNFPGRFSGRQFSNSRSEMNVSTLELGDSALYLCASSLGTLESQPQHFGDGTRLSIL.

In this sample, this clonotype turned up a few times. This chain uses TRBV6-2 or TRBV6-3 with TRBJ2-2, with TRBD1 matching over 10 bases. The CDR3 contains 15 residues. The ends lost 6 bases at V and 7 bases at J; junction bases unmatched: 8. Germline values: CDR1 MNHEY, CDR2 SVGEGT. CDR3 sequence (DNA): TGTGCCAGCAGAGTAGACAGGGGGCTCATCGGGGAGCTGTTTTTT. Amino acid sequence: CASRVDRGLIGELFF.

Concerning this clonotype itself: This may be a read error, as it is one base from a much larger clone. This rearrangement joins TRBV5-6 to TRBJ1-2; the D gene is possibly TRBD1 (5 bases). The CDR3 length is 13 residues. Germline V gives CDR1 SGHDT, CDR2 YYEEEE. The CDR3 region is CTSSVAGNYGYTF. The CDR3 DNA follows: TGTACCAGCAGCGTGGCAGGGAACTATGGCTACACCTTC.

The rearrangement links TRBV6-2 or TRBV6-3 to TRBJ2-3; 9 bases align to TRBD2. The CDR3 consists of 15 residues. Germline V lookup: CDR1 MNHEY, CDR2 SVGEGT. Losses at the gene ends were 6 bases for V and 2 bases for J; bases not matched to a gene: 6. This CDR3 is CASRASGGYTDTQYF. Here the CDR3 DNA reads TGTGCCAGCAGGGCAAGCGGGGGGTACACAGATACGCAGTATTTT.

The J gene is TRBJ2-3, the V gene TRBV7-2, with D maybe TRBD2 (6 bases). The CDR3 length is 14 residues. Germline V gene sequence: CDR1 SGHTA, CDR2 FQGNSA. Trimming pared 5 bases from V and 2 bases from J, leaving 11 bases between. CDR3 sequence reads: CASSHGLNTDTQYF. CDR3 in DNA: TGTGCCAGCAGCCATGGACTAAACACAGATACGCAGTATTTT.

This clonotype was detected only a few times. V is TRBV9 and J is TRBJ1-1; 7 nucleotides line up with TRBD1. In germline, CDR1 is SGDLS, CDR2 YYNGEE. V lost 0 bases and J lost 1; bases outside the gene matches: 0. The CDR3 spans 14 residues. CDR3: CASSVEGANTEAFF. CDR3 DNA: TGTGCCAGCAGCGTAGAGGGGGCGAACACTGAAGCTTTCTTT.

The chain recombines TRBV18 with TRBJ1-2; 7 bases are a match to TRBD1. There are 15 residues in the CDR3. J lost 2 bases, V lost 5 bases, and 8 bases had no gene match. Germline CDR1 is KGHSH and CDR2 is LQKENI. CDR3 DNA: TGTGCCAGCTCATCCTCGACAGGGAAAAACTATGGCTACACCTTC. Encoded protein: CASSSSTGKNYGYTF.

This clonotype was observed a handful of times. The chain uses TRBV29-1 and TRBJ2-2, with D tentatively TRBD1 (7 bases). The germline V gene has CDR1 SQVTM and CDR2 ANQGSEA. The CDR3 consists of 13 residues. The CDR3 is CTSRGTEGGELFF. The CDR3 DNA reads as TGCACTTCCCGGGGGACAGAGGGCGGGGAGCTGTTTTTT.

The V and J genes are TRBV6-4 and TRBJ2-1; D remains ambiguous. The J call may be mistaken, given a closer DNA end match to TRBJ2-7. The CDR3 spans 16 residues. Germline V CDR1 and CDR2: MRHNA, SNTAGT. As DNA, the CDR3 is TGTGCCAGCAGTGATATGGGCAGGAGCTCCTACAATGAGCAGTACTTC. This translates into CASSDMGRSSYNEQYF.

This clonotype was observed a few times. The chain couples TRBV9 to TRBJ1-5; no reliable D call. The CDR3 totals 13 residues. Trimming cost V 7 bases and J 0 bases, with 8 bases left between them. Looked up from germline, CDR1 is SGDLS and CDR2 is YYNGEE. This chain's CDR3 is CASGRFSNQPQHF. In DNA form, the CDR3 reads TGTGCCAGCGGGCGGTTTAGCAATCAGCCCCAGCATTTT.

In its sample, this clonotype was seen once. The rearrangement joins TRBV7-9 to TRBJ1-2; TRBD1 might be the D (5 bases). Between the trimmed V and J ends, which lost 5 bases and 3 bases, there was a span of 16 bases. CDR3 length: 15 residues. CDR1 and CDR2 (germline): SEHNR, FQNEAQ (reference sequence). The CDR3 DNA is TGTGCCAGCAGCCCTGCCCAGGGACCCTACTATGGCTACACCTTC. Translation gives CASSPAQGPYYGYTF.

J is TRBJ2-1 and V is TRBV7-9; 8 nucleotides align to TRBD2. CDR3 length: 16 residues. Germline loops: CDR1 SEHNR, CDR2 FQNEAQ (reference sequence). V shed 9 bases and J 6 bases; nucleotides not matched to a gene: 16. The CDR3 here is CASTPIGLAGLNEQFF. CDR3 DNA: TGTGCCAGTACCCCAATTGGGCTAGCGGGCCTCAATGAGCAGTTCTTC. The entire variable domain, with the rest obtained from reference TRBV7-9 and TRBJ2-1, is as follows: DTGVSQNPRHKITKRGQNVTFRCDPISEHNRLYWYRQTLGQGPEFLTYFQNEAQLEKSRLLSDRFSAERPKGSFSTLEIQRTEQGDSAMYLCASTPIGLAGLNEQFFGPGTRLTVL.

Only a few counts were recorded for this clonotype. V is TRBV12-3 or TRBV12-4 and J is TRBJ1-2; D gene uncertain. The V end was cut by 4 bases, the J end by 5 bases, with 11 bases between. The length of the CDR3 is 13 residues. Written as DNA, the CDR3 is TGTGCCAGCAGTTCCCGGAGAGCTTATGGCTACACCTTC. It translates to CASSSRRAYGYTF.

This clonotype has a handful of counts. The rearrangement links TRBV20-1 to TRBJ2-3; 9 bases fit TRBD2. From germline, CDR1 is DFQATT and CDR2 SNEGSKA (reference sequence). The CDR3 covers 17 residues. Unmatched junction bases numbered 19, after V lost 8 bases and J lost 4 bases. The chain's CDR3 is CSSLGASGEYGADTQYF. Here the CDR3 DNA reads TGCAGTTCCCTGGGCGCTAGCGGGGAATATGGGGCAGATACGCAGTATTTT.

This clonotype occurred many times. The chain uses TRBV7-2 and TRBJ2-3; tentative D call: TRBD1 (5 bases). CDR1 and CDR2 (germline): SGHTA, FQGNSA. This CDR3 comprises 15 residues. V was cut by 1 base and J by 1 base, with 9 bases left in between. The CDR3 bases are TGTGCCAGCAGCTTAGGTGGGGCGGGCACAGATACGCAGTATTTT. This encodes CASSLGGAGTDTQYF.

This clonotype was counted between two and nine times. The rearrangement uses TRBV4-3 and TRBJ1-2, with a weak D call TRBD1 (5 bases). This CDR3 contains 15 residues. The ends were cut back, 5 bases at V and 1 base at J, with 14 bases in the middle. Germline assignment: CDR1 LGHNA and CDR2 YSLEER. The DNA of the CDR3 is TGCGCCAGCAGCACTGGGGCAGGGAGTAACTATGGCTACACCTTC. Translated: CASSTGAGSNYGYTF.

This clonotype was seen a handful of times. The chain has TRBV2 and TRBJ1-2; no clear D gene. The CDR3 extends over 12 amino acids. Looked up from germline, CDR1 is SNHLY and CDR2 is FYNNEI. The germline V and J ends were trimmed by 4 bases and 4 bases, with 7 bases remaining between them. The CDR3 spells CASSGKFYGYTF. The DNA for the CDR3 is TGTGCCAGCAGTGGCAAGTTCTATGGCTACACCTTC.